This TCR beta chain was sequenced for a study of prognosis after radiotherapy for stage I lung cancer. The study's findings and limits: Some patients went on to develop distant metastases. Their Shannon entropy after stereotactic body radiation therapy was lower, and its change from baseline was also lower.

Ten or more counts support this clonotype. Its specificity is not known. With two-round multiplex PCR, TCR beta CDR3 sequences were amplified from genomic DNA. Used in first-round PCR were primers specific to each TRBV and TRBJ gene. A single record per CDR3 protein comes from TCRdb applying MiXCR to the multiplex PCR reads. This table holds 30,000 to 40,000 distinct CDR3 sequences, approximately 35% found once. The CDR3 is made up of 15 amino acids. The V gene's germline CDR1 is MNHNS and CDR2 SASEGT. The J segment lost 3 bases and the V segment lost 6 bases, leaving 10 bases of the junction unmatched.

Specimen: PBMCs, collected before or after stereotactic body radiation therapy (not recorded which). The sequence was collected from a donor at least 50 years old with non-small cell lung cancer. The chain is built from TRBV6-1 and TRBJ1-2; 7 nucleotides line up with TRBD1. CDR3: CASSEQGSADYGYTF. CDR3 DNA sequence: TGTGCCAGCAGCGAACAGGGGTCCGCGGACTATGGCTACACCTTC.